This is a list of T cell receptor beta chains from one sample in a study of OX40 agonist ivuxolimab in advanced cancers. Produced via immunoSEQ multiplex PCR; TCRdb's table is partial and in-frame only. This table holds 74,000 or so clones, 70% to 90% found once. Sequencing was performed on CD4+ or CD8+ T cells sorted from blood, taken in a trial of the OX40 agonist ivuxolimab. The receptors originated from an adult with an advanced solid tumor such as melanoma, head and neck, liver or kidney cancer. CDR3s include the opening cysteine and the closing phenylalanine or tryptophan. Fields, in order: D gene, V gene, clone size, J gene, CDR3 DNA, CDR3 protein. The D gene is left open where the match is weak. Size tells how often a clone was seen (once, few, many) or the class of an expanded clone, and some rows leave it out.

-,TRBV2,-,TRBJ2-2,TGTGGAGAGCAAAGTCCGGACACCGGGGAGCTGTTTTTT,CGEQSPDTGELFF
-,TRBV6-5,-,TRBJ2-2,TGTGCCAGCAGTCTCCTCATCGGGTTCGGGGAGCTGTTTTTT,CASSLLIGFGELFF
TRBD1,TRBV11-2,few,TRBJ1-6,TGTGCCAGCAGCTTACGGAGACAGGGAGGTAATTCACCCCTCCACTTT,CASSLRRQGGNSPLHF
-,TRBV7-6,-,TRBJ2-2,TGTGCCAGCAGCCGTCAGGGGACCGGGGAGCTGTTTTTT,CASSRQGTGELFF
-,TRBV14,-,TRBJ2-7,TGTGCCAGCAGCTCCCCCCGAGGCGAGCAGTACTTC,CASSSPRGEQYF
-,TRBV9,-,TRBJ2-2,TGTGCCAGCAGCGCCCAAGGACTCCCTTACACCGGGGAGCTGTTTTTT,CASSAQGLPYTGELFF
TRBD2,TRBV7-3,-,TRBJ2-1,TGTGCCAGCAGCTCGGGGACTAGCGGGAATGCGAAGCAGTTCTTC,CASSSGTSGNAKQFF
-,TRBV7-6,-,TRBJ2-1,TGTGCCAGCAGACCCAGGGGGGACCTGGATGAGCAGTTCTTC,CASRPRGDLDEQFF
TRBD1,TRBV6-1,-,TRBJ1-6,TGTGCCAGCAGTGAAGTGTTTTGGGACAGGGATTCACCCCTCCACTTT,CASSEVFWDRDSPLHF
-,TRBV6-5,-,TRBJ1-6,TGTGCCAGCAGGCCTGTTCAGGGGAATTCACCCCTCCACTTT,CASRPVQGNSPLHF
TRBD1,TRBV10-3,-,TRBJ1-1,TGTGCCATCAGTGGGACAGGGGGCGCGAACACTGAAGCTTTCTTT,CAISGTGGANTEAFF